This entry lists 27 T cell receptor beta chains sequenced from one sample in a study of blood T cell repertoires in COVID-19. Some clones are missing from TCRdb's copy, which holds only in-frame ones; the method was immunoSEQ multiplex PCR. The table has over 150,000 clones, around four fifths seen once; the top ten hold roughly 3.1%. Sequencing was performed on peripheral blood. The receptors were gathered from a man aged 70 or older with acute or convalescent COVID-19.

V usage is TRBV18 and J usage is TRBJ1-1; tentative D call: TRBD1 (5 bases). This CDR3 is built from 11 residues. V gave up 3 bases and J gave up 11 bases, with 10 bases separating them. CDR1 is KGHSH, CDR2 LQKENI, per germline. The CDR3 loop reads CASSPGEDAFF. The CDR3 bases are TGTGCCAGCTCACCGGGGGAGGACGCTTTCTTT.

The chain combines TRBV5-6 with TRBJ2-2; 8 bases are a match to TRBD2. The V gene's germline CDR1 is SGHDT and CDR2 YYEEEE. The trim removed 0 bases at V and 6 bases at J, leaving 7 bases unmatched. The CDR3 extends over 16 amino acids. Here the CDR3 reads CASSLEAAGVPGELFF. The CDR3 nucleotides are TGTGCCAGCAGCTTGGAGGCAGCGGGAGTACCCGGGGAGCTGTTTTTT.

As regards this clone: The sample contains more than one DNA sequence encoding this CDR3. The chain couples TRBV5-6 to TRBJ1-2; 7 bases line up with TRBD1. The junction had 2 bases not matched to a gene; V was cut back by 4 bases and J by 2 bases. This CDR3 region has 13 residues. The V gene's germline CDR1 is SGHDT and CDR2 YYEEEE. CDR3 sequence: CASSLQGNYGYTF. Written as DNA, the CDR3 is TGTGCCAGCAGCCTACAGGGGAACTATGGCTACACCTTC. The full variable domain, rest sourced from reference TRBV5-6 and TRBJ1-2, is DAGVTQSPTHLIKTRGQQVTLRCSPKSGHDTVSWYQQALGQGPQFIFQYYEEEERQRGNFPDRFSGHQFPNYSSELNVNALLLGDSALYLCASSLQGNYGYTFGSGTRLTVV.

This clone was counted once. The chain is built from TRBV10-2 and TRBJ1-6; D remains ambiguous. V was cut by 2 bases and J by 7 bases, with 6 bases left in between. CDR1 and CDR2 from the germline V gene are WSHSY and SAAADI. The CDR3 sequence is 13 residues long. CDR3 sequence: CASSEGGNSPLHF. CDR3 bases: TGCGCCAGCAGTGAGGGCGGGAATTCACCCCTCCACTTT.

This clone was observed a handful of times. This chain connects TRBV19 to TRBJ1-3; D possibly corresponds to TRBD1 (6 bases). CDR3 length: 16 amino acids. CDR1 is LNHDA, CDR2 SQIVND, per germline (reference sequence). V lost 4 bases and J lost 2, with 15 bases in between. CDR3 sequence (DNA): TGTGCCAGTAGTACAAAACAGGGTGGTGCTGGAAACACCATATATTTT. As protein: CASSTKQGGAGNTIYF.

The chain recombines TRBV11-1 with TRBJ2-7; D remains unclear. The CDR3 covers 15 residues. V was shortened by 4 bases and J by 1 base, with 14 bases between the two germline ends. In germline, CDR1 is SGHAT, CDR2 FQDESV (reference sequence). CDR3 amino acids: CASSSPGIESYEQYF. The CDR3, as DNA: TGTGCCAGCAGCTCACCGGGTATCGAGTCCTACGAGCAGTACTTC.

The rearrangement uses TRBV14 and TRBJ2-2; 12 positions agree with TRBD2. The J segment lost 5 bases and the V segment lost 4 bases, leaving 8 bases of the junction unmatched. CDR3 length: 17 residues. Germline V gene data show CDR1 as SGHDN and CDR2 as FVKESK. CDR3 sequence (DNA): TGTGCCAGCAGCCCCCTGACTAGCGGGAGAGGGACCGGGGAGCTGTTTTTT. Amino acids: CASSPLTSGRGTGELFF. The variable domain in full, with the rest retrieved from reference TRBV14 and TRBJ2-2, is EAGVTQFPSHSVIEKGQTVTLRCDPISGHDNLYWYRRVMGKEIKFLLHFVKESKQDESGMPNNRFLAERTGGTYSTLKVQPAELEDSGVYFCASSPLTSGRGTGELFFGEGSRLTVL.

J is TRBJ2-7 and V is TRBV14; 9 positions match TRBD2. J was trimmed by 6 bases and V by 0 bases; bases with no gene match: 6. The CDR3 totals 15 residues. Per the germline V gene, CDR1 is SGHDN and CDR2 is FVKESK. The CDR3: CASSQDSSGISEQYF. In nucleotides, the CDR3 is TGTGCCAGCAGCCAAGACTCTAGCGGGATTTCCGAGCAGTACTTC.

V usage is TRBV4-3 and J usage is TRBJ2-2; TRBD2 matches at 7 bases. With 4 bases clipped from V and 6 bases from J, the junction kept 11 bases outside the gene matches. CDR1 and CDR2 (germline): LGHNA, YSLEER. This CDR3 is built from 16 residues. This CDR3 is CASSLRGGGSPGELFF. CDR3 DNA: TGCGCCAGCAGCCTACGTGGCGGGGGATCCCCCGGGGAGCTGTTTTTT.

This clone came up once. CDR3 in DNA: TGTGCCAGCAGCCGACAGGGGGTCTCCTACGAGCAGTACTTC. Protein: CASSRQGVSYEQYF. J is TRBJ2-7 and V is TRBV11-2, with 9 bases fitting TRBD1. This CDR3 has 14 amino acids. The ends lost 5 bases at V and 0 bases at J; junction bases unmatched: 2. From germline, CDR1 is SGHAT and CDR2 FQNNGV.

This clone was seen ten or more times. Mismatch with germline at one junction end may stem from a read error. The rearrangement links TRBV19 to TRBJ2-7; weak D call: TRBD1 (5 bases). The CDR3 loop spans 14 amino acids. Germline values: CDR1 LNHDA, CDR2 SQIVND (reference sequence). CDR3 in DNA: TGTGCCAGTAGTATTGGGGCAGGTACCTACGTGCAGTACTTC. It translates to CASSIGAGTYVQYF.

V usage is TRBV7-8 and J usage is TRBJ1-2; no clear D. Germline assignment: CDR1 SGHVS and CDR2 FQNEAQ. The CDR3 runs to 13 residues. V was trimmed by 5 bases and J by 8 bases, leaving 15 bases between them. The CDR3 reads CASSRLRRMGYTF. In DNA, the CDR3 is TGTGCCAGCAGCAGACTACGACGGATGGGCTACACCTTC.

The genes are TRBV28 and TRBJ1-4, with D unresolved. Germline loops: CDR1 MDHEN, CDR2 SYDVKM. The CDR3 has 15 residues. V dropped 6 bases and J dropped 7 bases, with 18 bases sitting between them. CDR3 protein: CASRYDSTSGEKLFF. CDR3 sequence (DNA): TGTGCCAGCAGATATGACTCGACCTCCGGTGAAAAACTGTTTTTT. Supplemented by reference TRBV28 and TRBJ1-4, the full variable domain reads DVKVTQSSRYLVKRTGEKVFLECVQDMDHENMFWYRQDPGLGLRLIYFSYDVKMKEKGDIPEGYSVSREKKERFSLILESASTNQTSMYLCASRYDSTSGEKLFFGSGTQLSVL.

The chain combines TRBV6-4 with TRBJ2-2; D gene uncertain. The CDR3 runs 17 residues. With 0 bases removed from V and 4 bases from J, the gap between germline ends came to 15 bases. Germline V gives CDR1 MRHNA, CDR2 SNTAGT. CDR3 DNA: TGTGCCAGCAGTGACTCCCCGGTAGTGGCGGCCACCGGGGAGCTGTTTTTT. Protein sequence: CASSDSPVVAATGELFF.

The genes are TRBV7-6 and TRBJ1-2, with a tentative D call TRBD1 (6 bases). Germline CDR1 reads SGHVS; CDR2 reads FNYEAQ. V lost 5 bases and J 7 bases, leaving 26 bases between the germline ends. The CDR3 is made up of 17 amino acids. The CDR3 protein is CASSSTTTGPQTRGYTF. CDR3 coding DNA: TGTGCCAGCAGCAGTACGACGACAGGCCCTCAAACGCGTGGCTACACCTTC.

The chain combines TRBV2 with TRBJ2-7; D unresolved. Germline V gene lookup returns CDR1 SNHLY and CDR2 FYNNEI. The CDR3 spans 11 residues. Trimming pared 3 bases from V and 11 bases from J, leaving 11 bases between. CDR3 residues: CASSEARVKYF. The CDR3 DNA is TGTGCCAGCAGTGAGGCTAGAGTCAAGTACTTC.

The chain is built from TRBV15 and TRBJ1-6; TRBD1 aligns across 7 bases. V lost 3 bases, J lost 17 bases, and 13 bases stayed unmatched. This CDR3 has 14 residues. CDR1 LNHNV and CDR2 YYDKDF come from the germline V gene (reference sequence). The CDR3, as DNA: TGTGCCACCAGCAGGGCAAGACAGGGATCCCTCGTCCACTTT. Its translation: CATSRARQGSLVHF.

V usage is TRBV7-6 and J usage is TRBJ1-6, with TRBD1 matching 9 bases. V was pared by 1 base and J by 8 bases, with 3 bases of the junction left unmatched. CDR1 SGHVS and CDR2 FNYEAQ come from the germline V gene. This CDR3 contains 15 residues. Here the CDR3 DNA reads TGTGCCAGCAGCTTAGTTCGGGACAGGGATTCACCCCTCCACTTT. It specifies CASSLVRDRDSPLHF. Based on the CDR3 plus reference TRBV7-6 and TRBJ1-6, the full variable domain is GAGVSQSPRYKVTKRGQDVALRCDPISGHVSLYWYRQALGQGPEFLTYFNYEAQQDKSGLPNDRFSAERPEGSISTLTIQRTEQRDSAMYRCASSLVRDRDSPLHFGNGTRLTVT.

J is TRBJ1-2 and V is TRBV5-1; 7 bases map to TRBD1. CDR3 length: 15 residues. Germline CDR1 reads SGHRS; CDR2 reads YFSETQ. The V and J ends lost 4 bases and 3 bases, in that order; junction bases with no gene match: 9. The CDR3 protein is CASSPGQEHHYGYTF. The DNA of the CDR3 is TGCGCCAGCAGCCCAGGACAGGAACACCACTATGGCTACACCTTC.

This sequence joins TRBV28 and TRBJ2-1, with TRBD2 matching over 10 bases. The J segment lost 1 base and the V segment lost 6 bases, leaving 6 bases of the junction unmatched. The CDR3 contains 16 residues. Germline CDR1 MDHEN, CDR2 SYDVKM. The CDR3 DNA sequence: TGTGCCAGCAGCCAAACTAGCGGGATTTCCTACAATGAGCAGTTCTTC. It translates to CASSQTSGISYNEQFF.

The sample holds a few counts of this clone. The chain uses TRBV29-1 and TRBJ2-7; 9 bases fit TRBD1. Germline V lookup: CDR1 SQVTM, CDR2 ANQGSEA. V dropped 0 bases and J dropped 3; count of bases not matched to a gene: 6. There are 15 residues in the CDR3. The CDR3 is CSVEDRQGGLYEQYF. In DNA form, the CDR3 reads TGCAGCGTTGAAGACCGACAGGGGGGGCTCTACGAGCAGTACTTC.

A few counts support this clone. The chain combines TRBV19 with TRBJ1-1, with TRBD1 matching 7 bases. Germline loops: CDR1 LNHDA, CDR2 SQIVND (reference sequence). With V trimmed by 6 bases and J by 0 bases, 19 bases remained unmatched. The CDR3 length is 19 residues. The CDR3, as DNA: TGTGCCAGTAGAGGCCGGACCCGGAGGGGGCCCTCCATGAACACTGAAGCTTTCTTT. Its translation is CASRGRTRRGPSMNTEAFF. Supplemented by reference TRBV19 and TRBJ1-1, the full variable domain reads DGGITQSPKYLFRKEGQNVTLSCEQNLNHDAMYWYRQDPGQGLRLIYYSQIVNDFQKGDIAEGYSVSREKKESFPLTVTSAQKNPTAFYLCASRGRTRRGPSMNTEAFFGQGTRLTVV.

This chain links TRBV6-6 with TRBJ2-1; D not resolved. Germline V gives CDR1 MNHNY, CDR2 SVGAGI (reference sequence). There are 15 residues in the CDR3. V gave up 2 bases and J gave up 1 base, with 9 bases separating them. This CDR3 is CASSYVPDSYNEQFF. CDR3 in DNA: TGTGCCAGCAGTTACGTGCCAGATTCCTACAATGAGCAGTTCTTC.

V gene TRBV6-5 combines with J gene TRBJ1-1, with a possible D match to TRBD1 (6 bases). The CDR3 is 14 residues long. The V end was cut by 11 bases, the J end by 1 base, with 17 bases between. Germline V CDR1 and CDR2: MNHEY, SVGAGI. CDR3 coding DNA: TGTGCCGCAGCCCCAGGGGTCGAGAACACTGAAGCTTTCTTT. This sequence encodes CAAAPGVENTEAFF.

CDR3 region: CASSSTGTGNEQFF. DNA for the CDR3: TGTGCCAGCAGCTCGACAGGGACAGGCAATGAGCAGTTCTTC. The rearrangement links TRBV5-4 to TRBJ2-1, with TRBD1 identical over 8 bases. Germline values: CDR1 SGHNT, CDR2 YYREEE (reference sequence). CDR3 length: 14 residues. V was clipped by 3 bases and J by 6 bases; unmatched bases: 5.

This clone was counted a single time. This chain links TRBV7-6 with TRBJ2-3; D may be TRBD1 (6 bases). Germline CDR1 is SGHVS and CDR2 is FNYEAQ. This CDR3 has 16 residues. V lost 1 base, J lost 3 bases, and 14 bases lay in between. The CDR3 loop is CASSLGNRVTTDTQYF. CDR3 bases: TGTGCCAGCAGCTTAGGGAACAGGGTTACGACAGATACGCAGTATTTT.

As DNA, the CDR3 is TGTGCCAGCAGTGAATCTGGCAATCAGCCCCAGCATTTT. Protein product: CASSESGNQPQHF. The rearrangement uses TRBV6-1 and TRBJ1-5; D uncertain. The CDR3 is 13 amino acids. Germline V gives CDR1 MNHNS, CDR2 SASEGT. Trimming pared 2 bases from V and 2 bases from J, leaving 4 bases between.